The T cell receptor beta chain under discussion was sequenced for a study of PD-L1 blockade in urothelial cancer. The overall study: At 3 weeks (second dose) and 6 weeks after starting treatment, blood was analyzed. A median approximately 150,000 T cells were found in blood samples.

Clones were read by immunoSEQ multiplex PCR, and TCRdb kept only the in-frame ones, dropping some. The table includes around 24,000 clones, approximately 77% detected once. This CDR3 is 18 amino acids long. V shed 2 bases and J shed 2 bases, with 22 bases lying between them. The germline V gene encodes CDR1 SGHRS and CDR2 YFSETQ. Time point here: peripheral blood 6 weeks after treatment start. Locally advanced or metastatic urothelial carcinoma affected the patients. The chain joins TRBV5-1 to TRBJ1-2, with D perhaps TRBD1 (6 bases). Sequencing used PBMCs, obtained around atezolizumab (anti-PD-L1) treatment. This TCR was recovered from a man aged 65 to 85 with urothelial cancer. CDR3 amino acids: CASSLPRGPGQGNYGYTF. The CDR3, as DNA: TGCGCCAGCAGCTTACCCCGGGGCCCGGGCCAGGGGAACTATGGCTACACCTTC.